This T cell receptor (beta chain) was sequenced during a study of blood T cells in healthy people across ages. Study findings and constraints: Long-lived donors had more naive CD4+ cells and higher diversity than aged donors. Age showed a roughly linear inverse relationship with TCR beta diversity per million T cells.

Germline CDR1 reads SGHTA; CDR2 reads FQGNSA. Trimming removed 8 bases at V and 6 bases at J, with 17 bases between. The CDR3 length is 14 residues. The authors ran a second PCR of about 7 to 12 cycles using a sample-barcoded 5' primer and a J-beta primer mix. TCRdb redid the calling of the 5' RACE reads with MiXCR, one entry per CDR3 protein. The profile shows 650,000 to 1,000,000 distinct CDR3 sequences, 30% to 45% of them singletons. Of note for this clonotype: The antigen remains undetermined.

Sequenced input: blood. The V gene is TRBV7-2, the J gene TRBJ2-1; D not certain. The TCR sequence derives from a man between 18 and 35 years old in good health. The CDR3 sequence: CASRVLVLINEQFF. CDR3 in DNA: TGTGCCAGCCGAGTCCTGGTTTTAATCAATGAGCAGTTCTTC. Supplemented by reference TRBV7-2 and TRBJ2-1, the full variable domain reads GAGVSQSPSNKVTEKGKDVELRCDPISGHTALYWYRQSLGQGLEFLIYFQGNSAPDKSGLPSDRFSAERTGGSVSTLTIQRTQQEDSAVYLCASRVLVLINEQFFGPGTRLTVL.